These 5 T cell receptor beta chains came from one sample sequenced in a study of blood T cell repertoires in COVID-19. The protocol was immunoSEQ multiplex PCR, while the TCRdb copy is restricted to in-frame clones and leaves out a portion. The sample includes about 180,000 clones, about 81% seen only once; the top ten take approximately 10%. The sequencing sample was made of peripheral blood. Receptors were obtained from a woman aged 80 or over with COVID-19, enrolled during active disease.

The V call is TRBV2, the J call TRBJ2-3, with TRBD2 matching over 10 bases. Germline CDR1 and CDR2: SNHLY and FYNNEI. This CDR3 contains 14 residues. The junction had 1 base not matched to a gene; V was cut back by 3 bases and J by 4 bases. The CDR3: CASSDLAGADTQYF. The CDR3 DNA follows: TGTGCCAGCAGTGATCTAGCGGGAGCAGATACGCAGTATTTT. The whole variable domain, remainder taken from reference TRBV2 and TRBJ2-3, is EPEVTQTPSHQVTQMGQEVILRCVPISNHLYFYWYRQILGQKVEFLVSFYNNEISEKSEIFDDQFSVERPDGSNFTLKIRSTKLEDSAMYFCASSDLAGADTQYFGPGTRLTVL.

CDR3 loop: CASSPSWGYLSNEQYF. The DNA of the CDR3 is TGTGCCAGTAGCCCCTCGTGGGGCTACCTTTCTAACGAGCAGTACTTC. The rearrangement uses TRBV19 and TRBJ2-7, with D possibly matching TRBD1 (5 bases). The CDR3 has 16 residues. Germline V CDR1 and CDR2: LNHDA, SQIVND (reference sequence). V was clipped by 6 bases and J by 5 bases, with 23 bases between them.

This clone was detected a few times. The CDR3 loop is CASMAANTGELFF. The CDR3 DNA is TGTGCCAGCATGGCGGCGAACACCGGGGAGCTGTTTTTT. This sequence joins TRBV2 and TRBJ2-2; D unclear. V was cut by 7 bases and J by 0 bases, with 6 bases left in between. Germline values: CDR1 SNHLY, CDR2 FYNNEI. This CDR3 has 13 residues.

The V gene is TRBV19, the J gene TRBJ1-5; 8 nucleotides match TRBD1. V lost 1 base to trimming and J lost 6 bases; unmatched junction nucleotides: 5. The germline CDR1 and CDR2 sequences are LNHDA and SQIVND (reference sequence). This CDR3 has 15 residues. CDR3 coding DNA: TGTGCCAGTAGTATAGCTACAGGGGGGGCTCAGCCCCAGCATTTT. Translating gives CASSIATGGAQPQHF.

This sequence joins TRBV6-1 and TRBJ1-2, with 8 bases lining up with TRBD1. V trimming: 4 bases; J trimming: 0 bases; junction bases outside the gene matches: 7. This CDR3 has 16 residues. Per the germline V gene, CDR1 is MNHNS and CDR2 is SASEGT. The CDR3 region has the DNA TGTGCCAGCAGTGGGGGACAGGACCGAGCTAACTATGGCTACACCTTC. It specifies CASSGGQDRANYGYTF.